The clone carrying this T cell receptor (beta chain) showed up just a few times. The sample is drawn from a study of control samples from healthy donors and cancer patients. The protocol was immunoSEQ multiplex PCR, while the TCRdb copy is restricted to in-frame clones and leaves out a portion. The table has 90,000 to 150,000 clones, roughly 88% seen once. Losses at the gene ends were 3 bases for V and 3 bases for J; bases not matched to a gene: 4. CDR1 is SGHDT, CDR2 YYEEEE, per germline. The CDR3 contains 14 residues. The chain carries TRBV5-6 and TRBJ1-1; 8 nucleotides line up with TRBD1. This receptor was obtained from a man aged 40-55 years in good health. Sequenced input: blood. The CDR3, as DNA: TGTGCCAGCAGCTCTGGACAGGGATACACTGAAGCTTTCTTT. It codes for CASSSGQGYTEAFF.